This T cell receptor beta chain is from a study of post-analysis software for immune sequencing data (dated by TCRdb to 2015 to 2017). Study-wide context: Disease courses on record covered relapsing-remitting, secondary progressive and progressive-relapsing multiple sclerosis, though some patients had no subtype annotation. A subset of samples was prepared in parallel using single-end sample barcoding, then pooled and co-amplified after Illumina adapter ligation. The multiple sclerosis patient repertoires were compared with roughly twelve previously published healthy control repertoires from donors aged roughly 6 to 25 years.

Worth noting for this clonotype: What antigen it recognizes has not been identified. No much larger clone is present one base from it, and per-base qualities are unavailable.

Looking up the germline V gene yields CDR1 SGHDN and CDR2 FVKESK. V was cut back by 3 bases and J by 8 bases, leaving a gap of 16 bases between them. CDR3 length: 15 amino acids, cysteine to phenylalanine. The DNA shown is the 45-base CDR3, in frame from base 1. TCR beta repertoires were profiled from peripheral blood of roughly 13 young patients with multiple sclerosis to demonstrate the VDJtools post-analysis software. Multiple sclerosis patients were children and adolescents aged about 6 to 15 years. The investigation overall reported the following: Several TRBV segments, including TRBV5-6, TRBV5-1 and TRBV20-1, were significantly more frequent in patients than controls. The control group was slightly older than the multiple sclerosis patient group. Multiple sclerosis patients had significantly lower normalized Chao1 diversity than controls, a result that suggests substantial peripheral T-cell clonal expansion. When samples were clustered directly using the F measure, samples prepared in the same batch co-clustered strongly, which prompted a batch-effect correction.

Library preparation employed PCR. Sequencing instrument: Illumina HiSeq 2500. To reduce PCR and sequencing biases, unique molecular identifiers were incorporated into the TCR beta cDNA libraries. Roughly 500,000 cDNA molecules were obtained for every 1 to 10 million input T cells, so each molecule roughly corresponded to one T cell. The patient libraries were prepared and sequenced with the same protocol used for the earlier healthy control dataset. Within a given batch, samples were prepared together, multiplexed and sequenced on the same HiSeq lane. The paper's data handling went like this. MIGEC handled the raw barcoded reads, throwing out single-read molecular identifier groups before consensus assembly and CDR3 extraction. VDJtools was used for post-analysis of the clonotype tables, with diversity normalized by down-sampling every dataset to the smallest sample size. To correct batch-related cross-sample contamination, repertoire overlap clustering matched CDR3 amino acid sequences but not nucleotide sequences. TCRdb reprocessing: public reads trimmed at Q25 with fastp, clones called with MiXCR, in-frame beta chains kept. Every CDR3 protein is listed once, alongside the most common genes and DNA of its rows. The V and J calls and clone size are TCRdb's, not the authors'. This sample is represented by hundreds of thousands of distinct CDR3 sequences; roughly 27% of them were singletons. The ten largest clonotypes hold around 0.56% of the sample.

The sequence links TRBV14 to TRBJ1-4, with TRBD1 as a weak D call on 5 bases. The TCR was taken from a girl under 18 with multiple sclerosis. Sequencing was performed on blood. The nucleotide sequence reads TGTGCCAGCAGCCAGGATCAAGGGGCAGGGGAAAAACTGTTTTTT. Its protein product is CASSQDQGAGEKLFF.